This T cell receptor beta chain was sequenced for a study of shared clonotypes between healthy human individuals. Germline V lookup: CDR1 SGHRS, CDR2 YFSETQ. Trimming left V 4 bases short and J 1 base short, with 11 bases between. The CDR3 loop spans 14 amino acids. Assay: immunoSEQ multiplex PCR; the TCRdb copy retains only in-frame clones and omits some. The sample has about 770,000 clones; 55% to 75% are singletons. Sequencing input: memory CD4+ T cells sorted from blood. Subset described: CD45RA-negative fraction. The chain links TRBV5-1 to TRBJ2-5; D perhaps matches TRBD1 (5 bases). The clonotype originates from a woman aged 30 to 39 in good health. CDR3 residues: CASSPRTRQETQYF. In DNA form, the CDR3 reads TGCGCCAGCAGCCCACGGACACGCCAAGAGACCCAGTACTTC.